What follows are 31 T cell receptor beta chains derived from one specimen sequenced in a study of blood T cell repertoires in COVID-19. TCRdb's copy holds only in-frame clones and misses some; the assay was immunoSEQ multiplex PCR. The sample consists of 450,000 or so clones, 80% to 90% of them appearing once. Source material: peripheral blood. Source of these receptors: a young man with COVID-19, enrolled during active disease.

The V gene is TRBV4-2, the J gene TRBJ1-3; no clear D gene. The V gene's germline CDR1 is LGHNA and CDR2 YNFKEQ. Trimming took off 0 bases at V and 0 bases at J, with 12 bases between the two ends. This CDR3 is built from 17 residues. The CDR3 nucleotides read TGTGCCAGCAGCCAAGATCCGTCGGGTAGCTCTGGAAACACCATATATTTT. This encodes CASSQDPSGSSGNTIYF.

J is TRBJ2-1 and V is TRBV19; 12 bases are shared with TRBD2. V was pared by 5 bases and J by 6 bases, with 11 bases of the junction left unmatched. From germline, CDR1 is LNHDA and CDR2 SQIVND (reference sequence). The CDR3 loop spans 17 amino acids. CDR3 sequence (DNA): TGTGCCAGTAGTCCACTAGCGGGAGGTTCCCTCGTCAATGAGCAGTTCTTC. Its translation is CASSPLAGGSLVNEQFF. The full variable domain, its missing parts supplied by reference TRBV19 and TRBJ2-1, is DGGITQSPKYLFRKEGQNVTLSCEQNLNHDAMYWYRQDPGQGLRLIYYSQIVNDFQKGDIAEGYSVSREKKESFPLTVTSAQKNPTAFYLCASSPLAGGSLVNEQFFGPGTRLTVL.

The CDR3 DNA sequence: TGTGCCACCAGTGATTTGACTAGCGGGAGGGACGAGCAGTACTTC. It specifies CATSDLTSGRDEQYF. This sequence joins TRBV24-1 and TRBJ2-7; 13 bases agree with TRBD2. The CDR3 is made up of 15 amino acids. V lost 0 bases and J lost 5; bases outside the gene matches: 0. The germline V gene has CDR1 KGHDR and CDR2 SFDVKD.

This clone was detected once. CDR3: CASSPAGQGGVYEQYF. The CDR3 DNA reads as TGTGCCAGCAGTCCAGCGGGACAGGGGGGTGTATACGAGCAGTACTTC. The chain is built from TRBV27 and TRBJ2-7, with 11 bases aligning to TRBD1. Per the germline V gene, CDR1 is MNHEY and CDR2 is SMNVEV (reference sequence). The CDR3 covers 16 residues. J gave up 4 bases and V 5 bases, and 10 bases lay outside the gene matches.

The gene calls are TRBV5-4 and TRBJ2-5, with D perhaps matching TRBD2 (5 bases). Germline V gene data show CDR1 as SGHNT and CDR2 as YYREEE (reference sequence). V was pared by 4 bases and J by 2 bases, with 12 bases between. The CDR3 totals 14 residues. DNA of the CDR3: TGTGCCAGCAGCCCGGACTGGATACAAGAGACCCAGTACTTC. Protein product: CASSPDWIQETQYF.

The V call is TRBV30, the J call TRBJ2-2, with D tentatively TRBD1 (6 bases). The CDR3 has 13 amino acids. The ends were cut back, 4 bases at V and 4 bases at J, with 10 bases in the middle. CDR1 is GTSNPN, CDR2 SVGIG, per germline (reference sequence). This chain's CDR3 is CAWTTGSTGELFF. DNA of the CDR3: TGTGCCTGGACCACAGGGAGCACCGGGGAGCTGTTTTTT.

This chain uses TRBV19 with TRBJ2-1; 10 bases fit TRBD1. The CDR3 has 16 residues. Germline loops: CDR1 LNHDA, CDR2 SQIVND (reference sequence). V shed 4 bases and J 7 bases; nucleotides not matched to a gene: 10. CDR3 sequence reads: CASSTYPGQGPNEQFF. The CDR3 DNA is TGTGCCAGTAGTACATACCCGGGACAGGGGCCGAATGAGCAGTTCTTC.

The V call is TRBV18, the J call TRBJ2-5, with D tentatively TRBD2 (5 bases). This CDR3 spans 14 amino acids. Germline V CDR1 and CDR2: KGHSH, LQKENI. Trimming pared 2 bases from V and 4 bases from J, leaving 11 bases between. This CDR3 is CASSPAGVRETQYF. The CDR3 DNA follows: TGTGCCAGCTCACCAGCCGGGGTTCGAGAGACCCAGTACTTC.

The V and J genes are TRBV6-5 and TRBJ1-4; tentative D call: TRBD1 (6 bases). Trimming took 6 bases from V and 3 from J, leaving 11 bases between them. Germline values: CDR1 MNHEY, CDR2 SVGAGI. The CDR3 loop spans 14 amino acids. The CDR3 nucleotides read TGTGCCAGCAGGGGGGACACCGCTAATGAAAAACTGTTTTTT. Protein product: CASRGDTANEKLFF.

This clone was seen only once. The chain combines TRBV5-5 with TRBJ2-7, with D possibly matching TRBD1 (5 bases). The CDR3 is made up of 15 amino acids. V shed 0 bases and J shed 3 bases, with 13 bases lying between them. CDR1 and CDR2 (germline): SGHKS, YYEKEE (reference sequence). The CDR3 here is CASSLVRGTNYEQYF. Here the CDR3 DNA reads TGTGCCAGCAGCTTGGTTAGGGGCACCAACTACGAGCAGTACTTC.

The chain recombines TRBV7-2 with TRBJ1-2, with a weak D call TRBD1 (5 bases). The V gene lost 6 bases and the J gene lost 5 bases, with 16 bases spanning the gap. Germline assignment: CDR1 SGHTA and CDR2 FQGNSA. The CDR3 has 14 residues. Here the CDR3 reads CASSPDSMGYGYTF. The CDR3, as DNA: TGTGCCAGCAGTCCTGACAGTATGGGTTATGGCTACACCTTC.

The chain employs TRBV6-1 and TRBJ1-4, with unresolved D. The ends were cut back, 2 bases at V and 0 bases at J, with 13 bases in the middle. This CDR3 spans 17 amino acids. From germline, CDR1 is MNHNS and CDR2 SASEGT. This CDR3 is CASSETWRSATNEKLFF. CDR3 nucleotides: TGTGCCAGCAGTGAAACATGGAGGAGTGCAACTAATGAAAAACTGTTTTTT.

This sequence joins TRBV2 and TRBJ2-7, with 9 nucleotides matching TRBD2. Germline assignment: CDR1 SNHLY and CDR2 FYNNEI. There are 14 residues in the CDR3. V lost 2 bases and J lost 6; bases outside the gene matches: 5. CDR3 sequence reads: CASSEFAGGTEQYF. CDR3 DNA sequence: TGTGCCAGCAGTGAATTTGCGGGAGGGACCGAGCAGTACTTC.

The rearrangement uses TRBV3-1 (or the pseudogene TRBV3-2) and TRBJ2-3, with 12 bases matching TRBD2. The V and J ends lost 0 bases and 11 bases, in that order; junction bases with no gene match: 6. Per the germline V gene, CDR1 is LGHDT and CDR2 is YNNKEL (reference sequence). The CDR3 has 15 amino acids. Here the CDR3 DNA reads TGTGCCAGCAGCCAAGAAACTAGCGGGAGGTCGTTGCAGTATTTT. It yields the protein CASSQETSGRSLQYF.

V is TRBV27 and J is TRBJ1-2; 8 nucleotides agree with TRBD1. There are 15 residues in the CDR3. CDR1 is MNHEY, CDR2 SMNVEV, per germline (reference sequence). Trimming removed 5 bases from V and 4 bases from J; junction bases left unmatched: 9. Written as DNA, the CDR3 is TGTGCCAGCAGTCCACTCAGGGGGCCGACCTATGGCTACACCTTC. Encoded protein: CASSPLRGPTYGYTF.

A single count supports this clone. The rearrangement links TRBV6-5 to TRBJ1-1, with a weak D call TRBD1 (5 bases). V was trimmed by 10 bases and J by 5 bases, leaving 17 bases between them. The CDR3 spans 13 residues. CDR1 is MNHEY and CDR2 is SVGAGI in the germline V gene. The CDR3 nucleotides read TGTGCCATCGGGGGACGACCTAAAACTGAAGCTTTCTTT. It specifies CAIGGRPKTEAFF.

This chain joins TRBV29-1 and TRBJ2-5, with D possibly matching TRBD2 (6 bases). Germline CDR1 and CDR2: SQVTM and ANQGSEA. The V end lost 6 bases, the J end lost 2 bases, and 10 bases lay between the germline ends. The CDR3 runs to 12 residues. The CDR3 nucleotides read TGCAGCGTCGTTAGCGGACAAGAGACCCAGTACTTC. Translating gives CSVVSGQETQYF.

The chain carries TRBV5-1 and TRBJ1-1, with TRBD1 matching over 10 bases. Germline assignment: CDR1 SGHRS and CDR2 YFSETQ. J was trimmed by 3 bases and V by 1 base; bases with no gene match: 6. This CDR3 has 16 residues. The CDR3 DNA reads as TGCGCCAGCAGCTTGCCGACAGGGGGCGCATACACTGAAGCTTTCTTT. This gives the protein CASSLPTGGAYTEAFF.

This clone was detected a few times. V usage is TRBV4-1 and J usage is TRBJ1-5, with D possibly being TRBD1 (5 bases). V lost 4 bases and J lost 5, with 9 bases in between. Germline CDR1 and CDR2: MGHRA and YSYEKL. The CDR3 covers 13 residues. This CDR3 reads CASSRDRYQPQHF. Written as DNA, the CDR3 is TGCGCCAGCAGCCGTGACAGATATCAGCCCCAGCATTTT.

The V call is TRBV25-1, the J call TRBJ1-5; 9 bases agree with TRBD1. J lost 7 bases, V lost 3 bases, and 4 bases had no gene match. The CDR3 is 14 residues long. Germline V gives CDR1 MGHDK, CDR2 SYGVNS. The CDR3 nucleotides are TGTGCCAGCAGTGACGGGACAGGGAGACAGCCCCAGCATTTT. As protein: CASSDGTGRQPQHF.

The rearrangement joins TRBV19 to TRBJ1-5, with D perhaps matching TRBD1 (5 bases). The CDR3 totals 15 residues. In germline, CDR1 is LNHDA, CDR2 SQIVND (reference sequence). The ends were cut back, 9 bases at V and 6 bases at J, with 21 bases in the middle. The CDR3 spells CASYVGGGIGQPQHF. DNA for the CDR3: TGTGCCAGCTACGTGGGGGGAGGCATTGGTCAGCCCCAGCATTTT.

This clone was picked up one time. The chain employs TRBV7-8 and TRBJ1-1, with 7 bases identical to TRBD1. Germline V gene lookup returns CDR1 SGHVS and CDR2 FQNEAQ. Losses at the gene ends were 5 bases for V and 8 bases for J; bases not matched to a gene: 17. The CDR3 sequence is 16 residues long. Here the CDR3 DNA reads TGTGCCAGCAGCCGACAGGGACTCAAGACAGGGAGGGAAGCTTTCTTT. It yields the protein CASSRQGLKTGREAFF.

J is TRBJ2-7 and V is TRBV7-9; 9 bases agree with TRBD1. V was clipped by 5 bases and J by 6 bases; unmatched bases: 5. Germline V lookup: CDR1 SEHNR, CDR2 FQNEAQ (reference sequence). CDR3 length equals 13 residues. The CDR3 nucleotides read TGTGCCAGCAGCCCTTTGACAGGGGGCGAGCAGTACTTC. Its protein product is CASSPLTGGEQYF.

The J gene is TRBJ2-7, the V gene TRBV10-1; TRBD2 matches 7 bases. With V trimmed by 4 bases and J by 4 bases, 13 bases remained unmatched. The CDR3 length is 16 residues. The germline CDR1 and CDR2 sequences are WNHNN and SYGVQD (reference sequence). The chain's CDR3 is CASSVPPAGEEYEQYF. CDR3 DNA sequence: TGCGCCAGCAGTGTACCTCCTGCGGGAGAAGAGTACGAGCAGTACTTC.

J is TRBJ2-1 and V is TRBV6-5; D not certain. The CDR3 is made up of 14 amino acids. V lost 0 bases, J lost 0 bases, and 3 bases lay in between. CDR1 is MNHEY, CDR2 SVGAGI, per germline. The CDR3 here is CASSYSSSYNEQFF. DNA for the CDR3: TGTGCCAGCAGTTACTCCTCCTCCTACAATGAGCAGTTCTTC.

The chain uses TRBV2 and TRBJ1-3; D might be TRBD1 (5 bases). Per germline, CDR1 SNHLY and CDR2 FYNNEI. The CDR3 covers 13 residues. The ends were cut back, 7 bases at V and 2 bases at J, with 9 bases in the middle. In DNA form, the CDR3 reads TGTGCCAGCAAAGGAGGGGCTGGAAACACCATATATTTT. Protein sequence: CASKGGAGNTIYF.

The gene calls are TRBV7-9 and TRBJ2-3; D not resolved. Germline assignment: CDR1 SEHNR and CDR2 FQNEAQ (reference sequence). The CDR3 contains 13 residues. V was trimmed by 5 bases and J by 2 bases, leaving 8 bases between them. This chain's CDR3 is CASSPAATDTQYF. CDR3 nucleotides: TGTGCCAGCAGCCCCGCGGCCACAGATACGCAGTATTTT.

This clone is a singleton in its sample. The chain links TRBV30 to TRBJ2-1; 10 nucleotides agree with TRBD2. The germline V gene has CDR1 GTSNPN and CDR2 SVGIG (reference sequence). The length of the CDR3 is 15 residues. V trimming: 3 bases; J trimming: 6 bases; junction bases outside the gene matches: 8. The DNA of the CDR3 is TGTGCCTGGAGCGAATTCGGACTAGCGGTCAATGAGCAGTTCTTC. This translates into CAWSEFGLAVNEQFF.

The chain employs TRBV5-8 and TRBJ2-4; 15 bases fit TRBD2. Germline loops: CDR1 SGHTS, CDR2 YDEGEE. The CDR3 totals 18 residues. V trimming: 4 bases; J trimming: 6 bases; junction bases outside the gene matches: 11. The CDR3 spells CASSGPGLAGGWGNIQYF. The CDR3 DNA follows: TGTGCCAGCAGCGGGCCGGGACTAGCGGGGGGATGGGGAAACATTCAGTACTTC.

CDR3 DNA sequence: TGTGCCAGCGGGGCCGAGGCGGGAGGACAAGAGACCCAGTACTTC. Residues: CASGAEAGGQETQYF. The chain joins TRBV2 to TRBJ2-5; TRBD2 agrees at 8 bases. Trimming at V came to 8 bases and at J to 2 bases, leaving 10 bases not matched to a gene. The CDR3 runs 15 residues. CDR1 and CDR2 from the germline V gene are SNHLY and FYNNEI.

This chain connects TRBV6-6 to TRBJ1-1; no clear D gene. The CDR3 length is 17 residues. V was trimmed by 5 bases and J by 2 bases, leaving 21 bases between them. Germline V gives CDR1 MNHNY, CDR2 SVGAGI (reference sequence). CDR3 coding DNA: TGTGCCAGCAGTCCCCCCGGGAGAAGGGCGGGAAACACTGAAGCTTTCTTT. Translating gives CASSPPGRRAGNTEAFF.